This note documents a single T cell receptor (beta chain) sequence. These data are taken from a study of blood T cell repertoires in COVID-19. Germline V gene lookup returns CDR1 SGDLS and CDR2 YYNGEE. The CDR3 sequence is 17 residues long. After removal of 4 bases from V and 4 bases from J, the junction contained 8 bases not matched to a gene. Clones were sequenced by immunoSEQ multiplex PCR, and TCRdb holds only the in-frame ones, with some missing. The table includes tens of thousands of clones, around 89% detected once. Material: peripheral blood. The receptor was isolated from a woman aged 55-70 years with acute or convalescent COVID-19. The chain combines TRBV9 with TRBJ2-1, with 13 positions matching TRBD2. In DNA form, the CDR3 reads TGTGCCAGCAGCTCACCTGGGACTAGCGGGGATTACAATGAGCAGTTCTTC. It specifies CASSSPGTSGDYNEQFF. Using reference TRBV9 and TRBJ2-1 for the parts outside the CDR3, the full variable domain is DSGVTQTPKHLITATGQRVTLRCSPRSGDLSVYWYQQSLDQGLQFLIQYYNGEERAKGNILERFSAQQFPDLHSELNLSSLELGDSALYFCASSSPGTSGDYNEQFFGPGTRLTVL.